This is a list of T cell receptor beta chains from one sample in a study of OX40 agonist ivuxolimab in advanced cancers. The assay was immunoSEQ multiplex PCR, and TCRdb's table has in-frame clones only and misses some. In the table there are about 46,000 clones, 82% of which are singletons. Sequencing was performed on CD4+ or CD8+ T cells sorted from blood, taken in a trial of the OX40 agonist ivuxolimab. The source of these receptors is an adult with an advanced solid tumor such as melanoma, head and neck, liver or kidney cancer. Each CDR3 is given with its conserved first and last residue. D genes are given only for firm matches. A clone size is listed for some rows: how often the clone was seen (once, few, many), or a class if it is expanded.

D	V	size	J	DNA	CDR3
TRBD2	TRBV4-3	.	TRBJ2-3	TGCGCCAGCAGCCAAGGGACTAGCCGTACGCAGTATTTT	CASSQGTSRTQYF
.	TRBV7-2	.	TRBJ1-2	TGTGCCAGCAGCTTAGGGGGGGGCTTTGGGATTAACTATGGCTACACCTTC	CASSLGGGFGINYGYTF
.	TRBV7-2	.	TRBJ1-1	TGTGCCAGCACCCCGCTGGGATGGGACACTGAAGCTTTCTTT	CASTPLGWDTEAFF
TRBD2	TRBV15	.	TRBJ2-1	TGTGCCACCAGCAGAACTCCAATAGCGGGGGGCTATAACAATGAGCAGTTCTTC	CATSRTPIAGGYNNEQFF
.	TRBV7-9	few	TRBJ1-6	TGTGCCAGCAGCTTATCCCATTATAATTCACCCCTCCACTTT	CASSLSHYNSPLHF
.	TRBV5-1	.	TRBJ1-4	TGCGCCAGCAGCTTGGAGGGGACGGGTGAAAAACTGTTTTTT	CASSLEGTGEKLFF
.	TRBV2	.	TRBJ2-4	TGTGCCAGCAGTGAGGGAGAGAGGGCCAAAAACATTCAGTACTTC	CASSEGERAKNIQYF
TRBD1	TRBV7-3	.	TRBJ1-2	TGTGCCAGCAGCCTTGGACAGGGAGTTCCCAATGATGGCTACACCTTC	CASSLGQGVPNDGYTF
TRBD2	TRBV15	.	TRBJ2-5	TGTGCCACCAGCAGAGATGCTAGCGGGGCTCGAACCCAGTACTTC	CATSRDASGARTQYF
TRBD1	TRBV6-1	few	TRBJ1-5	TGTGCCAGCAGTTGGGGACAGGGCAATCAGCCCCAGCATTTT	CASSWGQGNQPQHF
TRBD1	TRBV11-2	.	TRBJ2-3	TGTGCCAGCACCAACAGGGGGTGGGATACGCAGTATTTT	CASTNRGWDTQYF
.	TRBV19	.	TRBJ1-2	TGTGCCAGTAGTATAGTTGGGACTCAACGTAACTATGGCTACACCTTC	CASSIVGTQRNYGYTF
.	TRBV7-9	.	TRBJ2-5	TGTGCCAGCAGCTTAGGGGCCGGGGGCCCAGAGACCCAGTACTTC	CASSLGAGGPETQYF
.	TRBV10-3	.	TRBJ1-1	TGTGCCATCAGTGAGCAGAAGATCATGAACACTGAAGCTTTCTTT	CAISEQKIMNTEAFF